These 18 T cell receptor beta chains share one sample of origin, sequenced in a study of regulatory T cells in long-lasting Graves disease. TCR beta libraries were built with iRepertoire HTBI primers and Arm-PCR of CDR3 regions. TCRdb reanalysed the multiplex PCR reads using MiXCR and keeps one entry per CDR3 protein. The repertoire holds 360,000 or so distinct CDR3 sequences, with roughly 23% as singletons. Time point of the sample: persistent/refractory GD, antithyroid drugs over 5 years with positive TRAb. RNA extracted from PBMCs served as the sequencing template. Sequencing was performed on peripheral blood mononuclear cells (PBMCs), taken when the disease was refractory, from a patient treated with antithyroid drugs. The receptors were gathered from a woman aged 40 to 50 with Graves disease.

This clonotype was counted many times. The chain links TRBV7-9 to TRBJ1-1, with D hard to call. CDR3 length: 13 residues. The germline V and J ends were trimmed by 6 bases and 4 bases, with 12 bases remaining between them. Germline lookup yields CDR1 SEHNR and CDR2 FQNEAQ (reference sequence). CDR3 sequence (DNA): TGTGCCAGCAGTTTATCGGGTGGCACTGAAGCTTTCTTT. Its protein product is CASSLSGGTEAFF.

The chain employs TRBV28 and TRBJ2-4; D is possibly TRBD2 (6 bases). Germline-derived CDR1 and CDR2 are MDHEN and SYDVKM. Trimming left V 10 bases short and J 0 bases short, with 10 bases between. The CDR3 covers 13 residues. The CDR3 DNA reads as TGTGCCATTTCGGGACTAGCCAAAAACATTCAGTACTTC. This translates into CAISGLAKNIQYF.

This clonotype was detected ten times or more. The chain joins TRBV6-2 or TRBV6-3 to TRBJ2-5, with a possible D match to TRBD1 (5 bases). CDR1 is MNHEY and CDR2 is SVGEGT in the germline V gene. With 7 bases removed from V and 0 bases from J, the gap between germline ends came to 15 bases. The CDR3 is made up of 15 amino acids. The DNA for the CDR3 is TGTGCCAGCAACTACAGGCGCAGAGACCAAGAGACCCAGTACTTC. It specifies CASNYRRRDQETQYF.

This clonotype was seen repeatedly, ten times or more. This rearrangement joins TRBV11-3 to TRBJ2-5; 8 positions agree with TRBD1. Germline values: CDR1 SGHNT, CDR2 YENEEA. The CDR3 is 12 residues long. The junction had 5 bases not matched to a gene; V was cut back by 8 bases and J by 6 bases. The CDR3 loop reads CASGTGGKTQYF. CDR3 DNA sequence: TGTGCCAGCGGAACAGGGGGAAAGACCCAGTACTTC.

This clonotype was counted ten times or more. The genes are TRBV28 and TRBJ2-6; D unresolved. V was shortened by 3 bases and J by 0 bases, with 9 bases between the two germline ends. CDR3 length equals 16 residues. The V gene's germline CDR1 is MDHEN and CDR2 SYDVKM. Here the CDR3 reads CASSLRLFSGANVLTF. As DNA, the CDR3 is TGTGCCAGCAGTTTGCGGCTTTTCTCTGGGGCCAACGTCCTGACTTTC. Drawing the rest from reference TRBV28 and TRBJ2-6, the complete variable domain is DVKVTQSSRYLVKRTGEKVFLECVQDMDHENMFWYRQDPGLGLRLIYFSYDVKMKEKGDIPEGYSVSREKKERFSLILESASTNQTSMYLCASSLRLFSGANVLTFGAGSRLTVL.

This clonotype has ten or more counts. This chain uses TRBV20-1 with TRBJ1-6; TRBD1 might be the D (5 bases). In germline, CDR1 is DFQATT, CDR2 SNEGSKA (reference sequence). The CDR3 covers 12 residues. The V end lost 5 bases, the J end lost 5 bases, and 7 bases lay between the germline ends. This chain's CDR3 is CSAGTHNSPLHF. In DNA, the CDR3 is TGCAGTGCTGGGACTCATAATTCACCCCTCCACTTT.

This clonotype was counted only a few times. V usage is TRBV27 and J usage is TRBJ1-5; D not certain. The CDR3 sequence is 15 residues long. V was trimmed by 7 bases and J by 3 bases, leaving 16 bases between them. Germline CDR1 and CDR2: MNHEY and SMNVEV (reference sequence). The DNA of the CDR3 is TGTGCCAGCAAACCTCACGACGGAGACAATCAGCCCCAGCATTTT. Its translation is CASKPHDGDNQPQHF.

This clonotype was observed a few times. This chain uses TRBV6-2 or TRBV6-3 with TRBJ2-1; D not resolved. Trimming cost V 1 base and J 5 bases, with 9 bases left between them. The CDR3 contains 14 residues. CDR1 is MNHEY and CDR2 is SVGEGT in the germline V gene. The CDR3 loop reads CASSYFPGDNEQFF. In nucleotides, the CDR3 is TGTGCCAGCAGTTACTTTCCAGGAGACAATGAGCAGTTCTTC.

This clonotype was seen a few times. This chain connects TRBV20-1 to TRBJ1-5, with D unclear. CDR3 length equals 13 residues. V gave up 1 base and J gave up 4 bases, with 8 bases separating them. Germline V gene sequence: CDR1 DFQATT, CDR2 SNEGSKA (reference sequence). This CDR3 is CSARGSQNQPQHF. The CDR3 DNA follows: TGCAGTGCTAGAGGTTCGCAAAATCAGCCCCAGCATTTT.

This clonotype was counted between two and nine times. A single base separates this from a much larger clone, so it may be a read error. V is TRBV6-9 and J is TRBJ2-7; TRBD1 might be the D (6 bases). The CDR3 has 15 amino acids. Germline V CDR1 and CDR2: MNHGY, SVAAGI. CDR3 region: CACSSGDRTPYEQYF. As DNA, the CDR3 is TGTGCCTGCAGTTCCGGAGACAGGACCCCCTACGAGCAGTACTTC.

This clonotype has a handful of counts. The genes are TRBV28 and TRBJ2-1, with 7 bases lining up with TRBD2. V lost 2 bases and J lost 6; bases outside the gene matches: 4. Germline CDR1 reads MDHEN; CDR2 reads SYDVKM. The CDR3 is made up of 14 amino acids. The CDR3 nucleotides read TGTGCCAGCAGTTTAGCGGGAGTTTCCAATGAGCAGTTCTTC. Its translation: CASSLAGVSNEQFF.

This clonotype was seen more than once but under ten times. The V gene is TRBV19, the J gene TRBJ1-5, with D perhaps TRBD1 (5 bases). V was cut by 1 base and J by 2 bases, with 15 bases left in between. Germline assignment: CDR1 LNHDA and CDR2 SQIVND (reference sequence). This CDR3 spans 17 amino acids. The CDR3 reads CASSIVRGGEGNQPQHF. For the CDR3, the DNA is TGTGCCAGTAGTATAGTGAGGGGAGGGGAAGGCAATCAGCCCCAGCATTTT.

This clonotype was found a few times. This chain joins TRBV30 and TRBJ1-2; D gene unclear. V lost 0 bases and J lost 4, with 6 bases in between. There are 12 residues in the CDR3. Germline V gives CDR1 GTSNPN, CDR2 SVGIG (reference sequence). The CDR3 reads CAWSVLGYGYTF. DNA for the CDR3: TGTGCCTGGAGTGTACTCGGCTATGGCTACACCTTC.

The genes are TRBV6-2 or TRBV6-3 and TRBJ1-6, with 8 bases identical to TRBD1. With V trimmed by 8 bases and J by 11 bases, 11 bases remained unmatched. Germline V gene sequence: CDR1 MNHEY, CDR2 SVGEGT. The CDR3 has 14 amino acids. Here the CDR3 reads CASGLGQGPTPLHF. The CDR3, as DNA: TGTGCCAGCGGCCTAGGACAGGGTCCTACACCCCTCCACTTT.

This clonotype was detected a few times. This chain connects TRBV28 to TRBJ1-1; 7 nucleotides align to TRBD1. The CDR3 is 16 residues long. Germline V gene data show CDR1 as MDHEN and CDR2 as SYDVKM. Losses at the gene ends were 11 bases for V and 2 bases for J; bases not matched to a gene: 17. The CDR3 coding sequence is TGTGCCGTCATGAGCCCGACAGGGCGGGTAAACACTGAAGCTTTCTTT. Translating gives CAVMSPTGRVNTEAFF.

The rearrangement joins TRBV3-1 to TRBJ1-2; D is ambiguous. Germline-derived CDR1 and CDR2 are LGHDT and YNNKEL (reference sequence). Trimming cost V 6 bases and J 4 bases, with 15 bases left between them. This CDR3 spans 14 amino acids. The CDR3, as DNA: TGTGCCAGCAGTGATGGGAGCGGAGCCTATGGCTACACCTTC. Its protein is CASSDGSGAYGYTF.

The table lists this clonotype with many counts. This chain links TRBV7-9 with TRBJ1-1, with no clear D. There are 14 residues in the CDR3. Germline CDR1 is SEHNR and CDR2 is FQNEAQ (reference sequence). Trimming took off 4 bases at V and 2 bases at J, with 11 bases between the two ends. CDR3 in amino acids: CASSSGLENTEAFF. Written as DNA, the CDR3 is TGTGCCAGCAGCTCCGGGCTTGAAAACACTGAAGCTTTCTTT.

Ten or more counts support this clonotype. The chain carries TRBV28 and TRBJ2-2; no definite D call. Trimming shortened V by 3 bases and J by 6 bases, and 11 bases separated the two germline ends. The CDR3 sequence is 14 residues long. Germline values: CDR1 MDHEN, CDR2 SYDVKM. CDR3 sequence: CASSFIHRPGELFF. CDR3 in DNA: TGTGCCAGCAGTTTTATTCATCGACCCGGGGAGCTGTTTTTT.